This T cell receptor beta chain was recovered during a study of T-cell reconstitution after alpha-beta-depleted transplantation in children (dated by TCRdb to the mid-2010s). Notes on the research overall: Using TCR repertoire profiling, the study followed T-cell immune reconstitution in a quantitative way in children after TCRalphabeta/CD19-depleted allogeneic hematopoietic cell transplantation.

This clonotype was counted a few times. The target of this receptor is not known. No per-base quality is available; no much larger clone lies one base away. The library was obtained by PCR. The instrument was an Illumina HiSeq 2500. TCR libraries were prepared with molecular barcoding, using unique molecular identifiers to normalize TCRbeta repertoire quantification. TCRdb's own reprocessing of the public reads used fastp at Q25 and MiXCR and kept productive beta chains. Identical CDR3 protein sequences are pooled into one entry, listed with their most common genes and DNA. For this sample there are more than 550,000 distinct CDR3 sequences; about 11% appear just once. Jointly, the top ten make up 3.5% to 5% of the sample. Sequences MNHNS (CDR1) and SASEGT (CDR2) are obtained from the germline V gene. The CDR3 spans 15 residues, from the cysteine through the phenylalanine. Here the CDR3 DNA is all that survives: 45 bases in frame from base 1. The junction carries 15 bases between V and J, which are trimmed by 6 bases and 1 base respectively.

The starting material was PBMCs from the stem cell graft donor, obtained from the stem cell graft. This TCR was sampled from a human donor who donated a stem cell graft to a child with acute myeloid leukemia. Rearrangement joined TRBV6-1 to TRBJ1-1, and perhaps TRBD1 as D gene, on 6 matching bases. CDR3 reads: CASRSPTGGNTEAFF. The nucleotide sequence reads as follows: TGTGCCAGCAGGAGCCCGACAGGAGGGAACACTGAAGCTTTCTTT.